This T cell receptor (beta chain) appears in the sequencing data of a study of T cell responses to AZD1222 COVID-19 vaccine. Study background: Timing groups of about 4 and about 12 weeks for second doses were pooled.

V was pared by 0 bases and J by 8 bases, with 8 bases between. The length of the CDR3 is 13 residues. CDR1 and CDR2 from the germline V gene are SGHRS and YFSETQ. As regards this clone: Its antigen is undetermined.

The study, taken as a whole, reports: CD4 TCRs linked to vaccination spanned spike, dominating at 160-218 and 743-854. Regions left unmutated in variants are reportedly the target of nearly half of spike-specific TCRs. Repertoires in all cases were sampled only once the peak T cell response had passed.

Generated by immunoSEQ multiplex PCR, the TCRdb table keeps only in-frame clones and is missing some. The sample shows 110,000 or so clones, approximately 91% of them seen only once. The chain couples TRBV5-1 to TRBJ1-4; D is undetermined. The sequencing here drew on peripheral blood, taken on day 0 of AZD1222 vaccination. This clonotype was sampled from an adult in good health. The CDR3 DNA reads TGCGCCAGCAGCTTGGGTGGTCTGGAAAAACTGTTTTTT. Translating gives CASSLGGLEKLFF. Variable domain in full (rest from reference TRBV5-1 and TRBJ1-4): KAGVTQTPRYLIKTRGQQVTLSCSPISGHRSVSWYQQTPGQGLQFLFEYFSETQRNKGNFPGRFSGRQFSNSRSEMNVSTLELGDSALYLCASSLGGLEKLFFGSGTQLSVL.